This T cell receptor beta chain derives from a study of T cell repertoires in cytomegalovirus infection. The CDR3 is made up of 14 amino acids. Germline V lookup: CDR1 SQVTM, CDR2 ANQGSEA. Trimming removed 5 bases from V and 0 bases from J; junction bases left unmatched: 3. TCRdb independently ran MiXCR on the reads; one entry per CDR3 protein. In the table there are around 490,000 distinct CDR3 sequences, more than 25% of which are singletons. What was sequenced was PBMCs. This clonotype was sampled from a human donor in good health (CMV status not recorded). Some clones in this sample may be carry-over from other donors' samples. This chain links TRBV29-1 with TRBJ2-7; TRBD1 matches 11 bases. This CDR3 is CSVQDRGPSYEQYF. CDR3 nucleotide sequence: TGCAGCGTTCAGGACAGGGGGCCCTCCTACGAGCAGTACTTC.